The rows below give T cell receptor beta chains drawn from one sample of a study of blood T cell repertoires in COVID-19. Using immunoSEQ multiplex PCR, the repertoire was profiled, and TCRdb retains in-frame clones only, with some absent. The data hold around 68,000 clones, with around 87% observed a single time. The sample taken for sequencing was peripheral blood. The receptors come from a man aged 50 to 59 with acute or convalescent COVID-19. The CDR3 runs from the conserved cysteine through the conserved F or W. D genes are given only for firm matches. A row's size may be missing; if present it is once, few, many or a size class.

TRBV6-4	TRBD2	TRBJ2-3	-	TGTGCCAGCGCCACGACTAGCAGCACAGATACGCAGTATTTT	CASATTSSTDTQYF
TRBV6-2/TRBV6-3	TRBD2	TRBJ2-1	-	TGTGCCAGCAGTTTGACTAGCGGGGGCGGCAATGAGCAGTTCTTC	CASSLTSGGGNEQFF
TRBV7-2	TRBD1	TRBJ2-2	-	TGTGCCAGCAGCTTAGCACAGGGGAGAAACACCGGGGAGCTGTTTTTT	CASSLAQGRNTGELFF
TRBV4-3	-	TRBJ2-1	-	TGCGCCAGCAGCCAGGGGGGAGGGGGTCGGGAGCAGTTCTTC	CASSQGGGGREQFF
TRBV28	TRBD1	TRBJ1-4	once	TGTGCCAGCAGCGCCGAGACAGGGGCCGGAGAAAAACTGTTTTTT	CASSAETGAGEKLFF
TRBV5-4	-	TRBJ1-5	-	TGTGCCAGCACCCTCCCCGGCAGGGGCATCCCCTATAGCAATCAGCCCCAGCATTTT	CASTLPGRGIPYSNQPQHF
TRBV28	-	TRBJ2-3	-	TGTGCCAGCAGACAAGCGGCCCCACCATATACGCAGTATTTT	CASRQAAPPYTQYF
TRBV5-1	-	TRBJ1-3	-	TGCGCCAGCAGCCCCGAGGACAGTTCTGGAAACACCATATATTTT	CASSPEDSSGNTIYF
TRBV7-2	-	TRBJ1-2	-	TGTGCCAGCAGCTTAGCGGAGACCGCTATGGGCTACACCTTC	CASSLAETAMGYTF
TRBV4-1	TRBD2	TRBJ2-7	-	TGCGCCAGCAGCCATTATCCCGAAGCGGGAGGGCCAACCTACGAGCAGTACTTC	CASSHYPEAGGPTYEQYF
TRBV6-1	-	TRBJ2-6	-	TGTGCCAGCAGTGAAGGGGCAGGGGTCCGCTCTGGGGCCAACGTCCTGACTTTC	CASSEGAGVRSGANVLTF
TRBV11-2	-	TRBJ1-1	-	TGTGCCAGCAGCTTACAGGAGGTGGGCACTGAAGCTTTCTTT	CASSLQEVGTEAFF
TRBV4-2	TRBD2	TRBJ2-3	-	TGTGCCAGCAGCCAAGATCAAGGCGGAGCGGGGCCATCCACAGATACGCAGTATTTT	CASSQDQGGAGPSTDTQYF
TRBV7-2	TRBD2	TRBJ2-7	-	TGTGCCAGCAGCTTCGGGCGGGAGTACTACGAGCAGTACTTC	CASSFGREYYEQYF
TRBV6-2/TRBV6-3	-	TRBJ1-1	-	TGTGCCAGCACCCCCCAAACTAACACTGAAGCTTTCTTT	CASTPQTNTEAFF
TRBV7-2	TRBD2	TRBJ2-1	-	TGTGCCAGCAGCGTCTTAGCGGGAGGGCCGGTAAATGAGCAGTTCTTC	CASSVLAGGPVNEQFF
TRBV29-1	-	TRBJ1-4	-	TGCAGCGTTGACTTCGGGGGAGGTAATGAAAAACTGTTTTTT	CSVDFGGGNEKLFF
TRBV6-2/TRBV6-3	TRBD1	TRBJ1-5	-	TGTGCCAGCAGTTACTCAGGGACAGCCTCCCAGCATTTT	CASSYSGTASQHF
TRBV30	-	TRBJ2-5	-	TGTGCCTGGAGGAGGGTGTACCAAGAGACCCAGTACTTC	CAWRRVYQETQYF
TRBV7-8	TRBD2	TRBJ2-1	-	TGTGCCAGCAGCTTATCACCGGGACTAGCGGGTTACAATGAGCAGTTCTTC	CASSLSPGLAGYNEQFF
TRBV29-1	-	TRBJ1-3	-	TGCAGCGTTAACAGGAGAACTGGAAACACCATATATTTT	CSVNRRTGNTIYF